These 8 T cell receptor beta chains originate from one sample sequenced in a study of shared clonotypes between healthy human individuals. Profiled with immunoSEQ multiplex PCR; TCRdb holds only in-frame clones, not every one. The table lists a few million clones, more than 80% of them singletons, with about 0.13% in the top ten. Specimen: naive CD4+ T cells sorted from blood. Stated subset: CD45RA+ positively selected. These receptors were taken from a young man in good health.

This chain links TRBV30 with TRBJ2-5; D gene ambiguous. Germline values: CDR1 GTSNPN, CDR2 SVGIG (reference sequence). The CDR3 contains 12 residues. Trimming removed 4 bases at V and 0 bases at J, with 6 bases between. DNA of the CDR3: TGTGCCTGGAATTGGCACCAAGAGACCCAGTACTTC. This sequence encodes CAWNWHQETQYF.

The gene calls are TRBV19 and TRBJ1-1; D call uncertain. With 5 bases removed from V and 1 base from J, the gap between germline ends came to 11 bases. Germline CDR1 LNHDA, CDR2 SQIVND (reference sequence). The CDR3 extends over 14 amino acids. The CDR3 DNA follows: TGTGCCAGTAGTCTGGTGAGATCGAACACTGAAGCTTTCTTT. The encoded protein is CASSLVRSNTEAFF.

V and J are TRBV5-6 and TRBJ1-2; tentative D call: TRBD1 (5 bases). V was trimmed by 0 bases and J by 4 bases, leaving 10 bases between them. Germline CDR1 reads SGHDT; CDR2 reads YYEEEE. The CDR3 is 14 amino acids. CDR3 DNA: TGTGCCAGCAGCTTGGCCGGGGCAGCCTATGGCTACACCTTC. It specifies CASSLAGAAYGYTF.

The genes are TRBV4-1 and TRBJ2-3; perhaps TRBD2 as D (6 bases). Germline V gives CDR1 MGHRA, CDR2 YSYEKL. CDR3 size: 17 residues. V was shortened by 0 bases and J by 8 bases, with 21 bases between the two germline ends. CDR3 nucleotides: TGCGCCAGCAGCCAAGATCGAACGTCCCAATCCGGGGGTACGCAGTATTTT. Translated, it gives CASSQDRTSQSGGTQYF.

The CDR3 loop is CASSSDRGHTEAFF. The DNA of the CDR3 is TGTGCCAGCAGCTCGGACAGGGGGCACACTGAAGCTTTCTTT. The rearrangement uses TRBV13 and TRBJ1-1; 11 nucleotides match TRBD1. This CDR3 has 14 residues. Per the germline V gene, CDR1 is PRHDT and CDR2 is FYEKMQ (reference sequence). After removal of 4 bases from V and 3 bases from J, the junction contained 1 base not matched to a gene.

V usage is TRBV7-9 and J usage is TRBJ2-7, with 9 bases that match TRBD1. The V segment lost 3 bases and the J segment 5 bases; nucleotides outside the gene matches: 8. This CDR3 spans 15 amino acids. In germline, CDR1 is SEHNR, CDR2 FQNEAQ (reference sequence). DNA for the CDR3: TGTGCCAGCAGCTTCGGACAGGGGAACTTTGACGAGCAGTACTTC. Residues: CASSFGQGNFDEQYF.

The chain recombines TRBV10-3 with TRBJ2-7, with D unclear. The CDR3 sequence is 12 residues long. The V gene's germline CDR1 is ENHRY and CDR2 SYGVKD. With 11 bases removed from V and 7 bases from J, the gap between germline ends came to 18 bases. Here the CDR3 reads CASRADPLEQYF. The DNA of the CDR3 is TGTGCCTCCCGGGCGGACCCTTTGGAGCAGTACTTC.

CDR3 bases: TGTGCCAGCAGCTTCAGGGGGCCCCCAAATGAAAAACTGTTTTTT. Residues: CASSFRGPPNEKLFF. The V call is TRBV7-3, the J call TRBJ1-4; 8 bases match TRBD1. This CDR3 has 15 residues. With 3 bases clipped from V and 5 bases from J, the junction kept 5 bases outside the gene matches. Germline assignment: CDR1 SGHTA and CDR2 FQGTGA.